This note documents a single T cell receptor (beta chain) sequence. The antigen remains undetermined. The sample originates from a study of vaccination effects on CD4 cells after COVID-19. Antigen-specific CD4+ T cells expanded by the ViraFEST assay with viral peptide pools were then sequenced. Following 10 days of culture, CD4+ T cells were isolated. Nucleocapsid antibody tests were negative, and the vaccine recipients had no prior SARS-CoV-2 infection. The CDR3 has 14 amino acids. The V end lost 0 bases, the J end lost 1 base, and 6 bases lay between the germline ends. Per germline, CDR1 LNHDA and CDR2 SQIVND (reference sequence). Data came from immunoSEQ multiplex PCR; TCRdb stores just in-frame clones and leaves some out. The data hold 55,000 to 75,000 clones, with around three quarters observed a single time.

The chain combines TRBV19 with TRBJ1-1, with D tentatively TRBD1 (6 bases). The receptor was isolated from a human donor who received a COVID-19 vaccine. The specimen comprised CD4+ T cells from PBMCs cultured with HCoV-OC43 spike peptides, sampled before COVID-19 vaccination. Subset meaning: HCoV-OC43 spike overlapping peptide pool stimulation. The CDR3 region has the DNA TGTGCCAGTAGTATAGAAGGGGGGAACACTGAAGCTTTCTTT. Protein sequence: CASSIEGGNTEAFF. The entire variable domain, with the rest obtained from reference TRBV19 and TRBJ1-1, is as follows: DGGITQSPKYLFRKEGQNVTLSCEQNLNHDAMYWYRQDPGQGLRLIYYSQIVNDFQKGDIAEGYSVSREKKESFPLTVTSAQKNPTAFYLCASSIEGGNTEAFFGQGTRLTVV.